This T cell receptor beta chain was identified during a study of T cell responses to AZD1222 COVID-19 vaccine. Study-level points and caveats: Across spike, vaccine-associated CD4 TCRs were found, dominant at 160-218 and 743-854. Possibly, clonal diversity was underestimated; donors were largely white British and included more females. The study found Spike-specific TCR breadth and depth rose after two AZD1222 doses.

The protocol was immunoSEQ multiplex PCR, while the TCRdb copy is restricted to in-frame clones and leaves out a portion. There are 140,000 to 150,000 clones in the sample; roughly 92% occur only once, and roughly 1.8% lies in the top ten. Looked up from germline, CDR1 is SGHRS and CDR2 is YFSETQ. The junction had 14 bases not matched to a gene; V was cut back by 2 bases and J by 8 bases. This CDR3 has 17 amino acids. This clone has only a few counts. Its specificity is unknown. The V and J genes are TRBV5-1 and TRBJ2-1; TRBD2 aligns across 9 bases. This TCR was sampled from an adult in good health. Sequencing used peripheral blood, obtained on day 0 of AZD1222 vaccination. The CDR3 reads CASSFGSTSGPMDEQFF. CDR3 bases: TGCGCCAGCAGCTTTGGATCGACTAGCGGCCCTATGGATGAGCAGTTCTTC.